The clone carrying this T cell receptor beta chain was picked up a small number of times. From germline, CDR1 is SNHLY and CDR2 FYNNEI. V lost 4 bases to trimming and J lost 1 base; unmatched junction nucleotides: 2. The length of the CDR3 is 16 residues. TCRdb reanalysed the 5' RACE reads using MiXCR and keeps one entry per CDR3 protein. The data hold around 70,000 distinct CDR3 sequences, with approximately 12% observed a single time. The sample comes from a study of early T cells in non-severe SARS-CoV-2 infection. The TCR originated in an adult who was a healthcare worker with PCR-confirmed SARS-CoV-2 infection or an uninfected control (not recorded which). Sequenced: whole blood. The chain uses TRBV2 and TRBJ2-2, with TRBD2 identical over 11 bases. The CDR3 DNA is TGTGCCAGCAGTGCGGGACTAGCGGAGAACACCGGGGAGCTGTTTTTT. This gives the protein CASSAGLAENTGELFF.